The 2 T cell receptor beta chains below were found in one sample sequenced in a study of shared clonotypes between healthy human individuals (dated by TCRdb to about 2020). Library preparation employed the immunoSEQ multiplex PCR assay. The source is immuneACCESS, and TCRdb retained only in-frame sequences with V and J called. Part of the clones is not carried over; for the studies checked, unresolved V genes explain less than half of this, and the remainder is unexplained. The sample table records about 2.1 million clones; 85% to 95% of these occur just once. The top ten clones comprise about 1.6% of the sample. CD8 naive samples consisted of CD45RO-negative cells that were positively selected for CCR7, yielding a CD45RA+CCR7+ population without TemRA cells. Sequenced sample: naive CD8+ T cells from PBMCs. The sample's cell subset or site label is to be understood as: CD45RA+CCR7+. The receptor source for this set is a man aged 18 to 30 in good health. Some clones in this sample may be carry-over from other donors' samples.

The chain uses TRBV11-2 and TRBJ2-3; D is perhaps TRBD1 or TRBD2 (5 bases each). The CDR3 length is 12 residues. Germline V gene data show CDR1 as SGHAT and CDR2 as FQNNGV. Trimming left V 5 bases short and J 11 bases short, with 14 bases between. The CDR3 is CASSPGATKQYF. The CDR3 DNA reads TGTGCCAGCAGCCCCGGGGCAACTAAGCAGTATTTT. The variable domain in full, with the rest retrieved from reference TRBV11-2 and TRBJ2-3, is EAGVAQSPRYKIIEKRQSVAFWCNPISGHATLYWYQQILGQGPKLLIQFQNNGVVDDSQLPKDRFSAERLKGVDSTLKIQPAKLEDSAVYLCASSPGATKQYFGPGTRLTVL.

This rearrangement joins TRBV10-2 to TRBJ1-5; D is unresolved. V shed 7 bases and J shed 1 base, with 8 bases lying between them. The germline V gene encodes CDR1 WSHSY and CDR2 SAAADI. There are 13 residues in the CDR3. The DNA of the CDR3 is TGCGCCAGCAAGGAATTCAGCAATCAGCCCCAGCATTTT. Protein product: CASKEFSNQPQHF.